These 32 T cell receptor beta chains came from one sample sequenced in a study of blood T cell repertoires in COVID-19. The protocol was immunoSEQ multiplex PCR, while the TCRdb copy is restricted to in-frame clones and leaves out a portion. Here the sample spans more than 200,000 clones, around nine tenths being singletons. What was sequenced was peripheral blood. All receptors derive from a man younger than 30 with active or convalescent COVID-19.

V and J are TRBV18 and TRBJ1-2, with 7 bases matching TRBD1. In germline, CDR1 is KGHSH, CDR2 LQKENI. The CDR3 has 13 amino acids. V trimming: 1 base; J trimming: 7 bases; junction bases outside the gene matches: 3. This CDR3 reads CASSPQSGGGYTF. The CDR3 region has the DNA TGTGCCAGCTCACCACAGTCAGGGGGTGGCTACACCTTC.

This clone was seen only a few times. V gene TRBV11-2 combines with J gene TRBJ1-5; 7 bases map to TRBD1. The trim removed 5 bases at V and 3 bases at J, leaving 7 bases unmatched. Germline V lookup: CDR1 SGHAT, CDR2 FQNNGV. The CDR3 totals 15 residues. In DNA, the CDR3 is TGTGCCAGCAGCCCACAGGGGACCCTCAATCAGCCCCAGCATTTT. Translation gives CASSPQGTLNQPQHF. Together with reference TRBV11-2 and TRBJ1-5, the CDR3 gives the full variable domain: EAGVAQSPRYKIIEKRQSVAFWCNPISGHATLYWYQQILGQGPKLLIQFQNNGVVDDSQLPKDRFSAERLKGVDSTLKIQPAKLEDSAVYLCASSPQGTLNQPQHFGDGTRLSIL.

J is TRBJ2-3 and V is TRBV10-3, with D maybe TRBD1 (7 bases). CDR3 length equals 14 residues. V lost 0 bases and J 6 bases, leaving 10 bases between the germline ends. Germline V lookup: CDR1 ENHRY, CDR2 SYGVKD. The DNA for the CDR3 is TGTGCCATCAGTGAGTCGGAGGGGGCGGATACGCAGTATTTT. It encodes CAISESEGADTQYF.

The chain employs TRBV4-3 and TRBJ1-3; 7 bases agree with TRBD1. The CDR3 totals 15 residues. V shed 0 bases, J shed 4 bases, and the junction held 3 bases outside the gene matches. Germline V gene data show CDR1 as LGHNA and CDR2 as YSLEER. The CDR3 protein is CASSQEGTAGNTIYF. The CDR3 DNA follows: TGCGCCAGCAGCCAAGAAGGGACAGCGGGAAACACCATATATTTT.

This chain connects TRBV14 to TRBJ1-1; D may be TRBD1 (5 bases). Trimming took 5 bases from V and 0 from J, leaving 16 bases between them. The CDR3 is 16 amino acids. CDR1 SGHDN and CDR2 FVKESK come from the germline V gene. CDR3 nucleotides: TGTGCCAGCAGCATGAACTGGGGGGTTATGAACACTGAAGCTTTCTTT. It is translated as CASSMNWGVMNTEAFF.

CDR3 protein: CASSPGLTYEQYF. The CDR3 region has the DNA TGTGCCAGCAGCCCAGGACTCACCTACGAGCAGTACTTC. The J gene is TRBJ2-7, the V gene TRBV6-2 or TRBV6-3, with D perhaps matching TRBD2 (5 bases). CDR1 MNHEY and CDR2 SVGEGT come from the germline V gene. This CDR3 contains 13 residues. V gave up 6 bases and J gave up 2 bases, with 11 bases separating them.

The chain couples TRBV2 to TRBJ2-3; 8 positions match TRBD2. The V gene's germline CDR1 is SNHLY and CDR2 FYNNEI. This CDR3 is built from 16 residues. The V and J ends lost 10 bases and 1 base, in that order; junction bases with no gene match: 13. Here the CDR3 DNA reads TGTGCCACGACCCCTAAACTAGCGGAGCGCACAGATACGCAGTATTTT. Translation gives CATTPKLAERTDTQYF.

The V call is TRBV9, the J call TRBJ2-7, with 9 bases matching TRBD1. The CDR3 spans 15 residues. V was pared by 0 bases and J by 3 bases, with 4 bases of the junction left unmatched. In germline, CDR1 is SGDLS, CDR2 YYNGEE. The CDR3 sequence: CASSVAGTGYYEQYF. The CDR3 DNA sequence: TGTGCCAGCAGCGTAGCTGGGACAGGGTACTACGAGCAGTACTTC.

This clone has just a few counts. The rearrangement links TRBV10-3 to TRBJ1-1; a possible D gene is TRBD1 (6 bases). V was clipped by 0 bases and J by 3 bases, with 8 bases between them. CDR1 and CDR2 from the germline V gene are ENHRY and SYGVKD. The CDR3 extends over 14 amino acids. In DNA, the CDR3 is TGTGCCATCAGTGAGTCCGGGACATACACTGAAGCTTTCTTT. As protein: CAISESGTYTEAFF.

V usage is TRBV28 and J usage is TRBJ2-7; D not certain. This CDR3 has 13 residues. Germline V lookup: CDR1 MDHEN, CDR2 SYDVKM. The V end lost 5 bases, the J end lost 3 bases, and 11 bases lay between the germline ends. The CDR3 nucleotides read TGTGCCAGCAGTGCCCAGGCGCACTACGAGCAGTACTTC. This translates into CASSAQAHYEQYF.

The rearrangement links TRBV28 to TRBJ1-2, with TRBD1 as a possible D gene (6 bases). This CDR3 has 15 amino acids. The germline gives CDR1 MDHEN, CDR2 SYDVKM. The V gene lost 4 bases and the J gene lost 7 bases, with 19 bases spanning the gap. The CDR3 sequence is CASSSTETGPGGYTF. The CDR3, as DNA: TGTGCCAGCAGTTCTACCGAGACAGGTCCCGGTGGCTACACCTTC.

The chain couples TRBV5-4 to TRBJ1-3, with D unclear. This CDR3 contains 14 residues. Trimming removed 4 bases at V and 8 bases at J, with 16 bases between. Looked up from germline, CDR1 is SGHNT and CDR2 is YYREEE (reference sequence). The CDR3 region is CASSPGISSDTIYF. The DNA for the CDR3 is TGTGCCAGCAGCCCGGGAATATCGAGTGACACCATATATTTT.

The V call is TRBV2, the J call TRBJ2-2; 12 bases agree with TRBD1. Germline-derived CDR1 and CDR2 are SNHLY and FYNNEI. The CDR3 is 15 amino acids. After removal of 7 bases from V and 8 bases from J, the junction contained 8 bases not matched to a gene. The CDR3 region has the DNA TGTGCCAGCAACCCGGGACAGGGGGCGTCGGGGGAGCTGTTTTTT. It translates to CASNPGQGASGELFF.

This sequence joins TRBV10-3 and TRBJ2-7, with TRBD1 identical over 8 bases. V shed 7 bases and J 2 bases; nucleotides not matched to a gene: 10. Germline V gives CDR1 ENHRY, CDR2 SYGVKD. The CDR3 extends over 15 amino acids. For the CDR3, the DNA is TGTGCCATCACTCGCCCGGGACAGGCAACCTACGAGCAGTACTTC. Protein: CAITRPGQATYEQYF.

The rearrangement joins TRBV5-1 to TRBJ1-6; a weak D match, TRBD1 (6 bases). CDR1 and CDR2 (germline): SGHRS, YFSETQ. The V end lost 0 bases, the J end lost 8 bases, and 12 bases lay between the germline ends. This CDR3 is built from 15 residues. CDR3 coding DNA: TGCGCCAGCAGCTTGGAACGGGGGGCGGATTCACCCCTCCACTTT. This translates into CASSLERGADSPLHF.

The J gene is TRBJ2-5, the V gene TRBV10-3; TRBD2 matches at 7 bases. With 2 bases clipped from V and 5 bases from J, the junction kept 2 bases outside the gene matches. The CDR3 runs to 13 residues. Germline CDR1 and CDR2: ENHRY and SYGVKD. The CDR3 DNA is TGTGCCATCAGTGAGAATAGCGGGGAGACCCAGTACTTC. Residues: CAISENSGETQYF.

The V gene is TRBV27, the J gene TRBJ1-5; D ambiguous. Germline V CDR1 and CDR2: MNHEY, SMNVEV (reference sequence). Trimming removed 5 bases from V and 9 bases from J, with 20 bases in between. This CDR3 contains 15 residues. The CDR3 here is CASSPSISRDRPQHF. The DNA of the CDR3 is TGTGCCAGCAGTCCATCGATCTCCCGGGATAGGCCCCAGCATTTT.

This clone was observed a single time. CDR3 nucleotides: TGTGCCAGTAGTTCCAGAGTTTCGACAGGGAATAATTCACCCCTCCACTTT. This translates into CASSSRVSTGNNSPLHF. This chain links TRBV19 with TRBJ1-6; 7 bases are a match to TRBD1. The CDR3 has 17 residues. Germline trimming cut 5 bases from V and 5 bases from J; bases unmatched to any gene: 12. Per the germline V gene, CDR1 is LNHDA and CDR2 is SQIVND (reference sequence).

The gene calls are TRBV5-4 and TRBJ1-5; 9 bases map to TRBD1. This CDR3 region has 15 residues. Trimming at V came to 4 bases and at J to 4 bases, leaving 6 bases not matched to a gene. Per the germline V gene, CDR1 is SGHNT and CDR2 is YYREEE (reference sequence). CDR3 DNA: TGTGCCAGCAGCCCAGGGACAGGGTTAAATCAGCCCCAGCATTTT. It specifies CASSPGTGLNQPQHF.

To note about this clone: Other DNA sequences in the same sample also yield this CDR3. This chain connects TRBV9 to TRBJ1-1; unclear D gene. From germline, CDR1 is SGDLS and CDR2 YYNGEE. Trimming removed 0 bases from V and 1 base from J, with 7 bases in between. The CDR3 consists of 14 residues. The CDR3 DNA is TGTGCCAGCAGCGTAGGGCCGGGGAACACTGAAGCTTTCTTT. It codes for CASSVGPGNTEAFF.

The J gene is TRBJ2-3, the V gene TRBV4-3; 9 bases align to TRBD2. Per the germline V gene, CDR1 is LGHNA and CDR2 is YSLEER. There are 17 residues in the CDR3. The V and J ends lost 0 bases and 4 bases, in that order; junction bases with no gene match: 8. CDR3: CASSQESSGSYSDTQYF. The CDR3 DNA sequence: TGCGCCAGCAGCCAAGAAAGTAGCGGGAGTTACTCAGATACGCAGTATTTT.

This clone showed up just once. This chain joins TRBV12-5 and TRBJ1-5; D is undetermined. There are 12 residues in the CDR3. Germline-derived CDR1 and CDR2 are LGHNT and FRNRAP. V was shortened by 3 bases and J by 9 bases, with 9 bases between the two germline ends. Written as DNA, the CDR3 is TGTGCTAGTGGTTTTTCCGGCGGGCCCCAGCATTTT. Amino acids: CASGFSGGPQHF.

The rearrangement joins TRBV5-1 to TRBJ1-1; D remains unclear. Germline assignment: CDR1 SGHRS and CDR2 YFSETQ. The CDR3 is made up of 13 amino acids. V lost 5 bases to trimming and J lost 0 bases, with 8 bases between them. CDR3 sequence: CASRLEMNTEAFF. Written as DNA, the CDR3 is TGCGCCAGCAGATTAGAAATGAACACTGAAGCTTTCTTT.

This clone has only one observation. The chain combines TRBV11-2 with TRBJ2-7, with 8 bases matching TRBD2. The germline CDR1 and CDR2 sequences are SGHAT and FQNNGV. Trimming at V came to 0 bases and at J to 4 bases, leaving 5 bases not matched to a gene. The CDR3 sequence is 15 residues long. The CDR3 region is CASSLEFSGGYEQYF. The CDR3 bases are TGTGCCAGCAGCTTAGAGTTCAGCGGGGGTTACGAGCAGTACTTC.

The rearrangement links TRBV9 to TRBJ2-5, with TRBD2 matching over 9 bases. Trimming took 4 bases from V and 6 from J; bases not matched to a gene: 10. Germline V gives CDR1 SGDLS, CDR2 YYNGEE. This CDR3 has 15 amino acids. CDR3 residues: CASSPLAGGSKTQYF. The CDR3 DNA follows: TGTGCCAGCAGCCCCCTTGCGGGGGGGAGCAAGACCCAGTACTTC.

The sample holds one count of this clone. The genes are TRBV3-1 (or the pseudogene TRBV3-2) and TRBJ2-1, with a possible D match to TRBD2 (5 bases). Germline lookup yields CDR1 LGHDT and CDR2 YNNKEL (reference sequence). With 1 base removed from V and 4 bases from J, the gap between germline ends came to 26 bases. The CDR3 totals 20 residues. The CDR3 coding sequence is TGTGCCAGCAGCCAAGGAAAGGAGGTGAGGAGAGATTCGCGATACAATGAGCAGTTCTTC. Protein: CASSQGKEVRRDSRYNEQFF.

DNA for the CDR3: TGTGCCAGCAGCCAACCGACCCCAGGGGAGCAGTTCTTC. Its translation is CASSQPTPGEQFF. The rearrangement links TRBV9 to TRBJ2-1; maybe TRBD1 (5 bases). CDR3 length: 13 residues. The germline V gene encodes CDR1 SGDLS and CDR2 YYNGEE. The V end was cut by 4 bases, the J end by 10 bases, with 15 bases between.

The table lists this clone with a few counts. Here the CDR3 reads CASSDGLAGYNEQFF. The CDR3 nucleotides are TGTGCCAGCAGCGACGGACTAGCCGGCTACAATGAGCAGTTCTTC. The chain has TRBV7-9 and TRBJ2-1; 8 bases fit TRBD2. V was clipped by 5 bases and J by 3 bases; unmatched bases: 6. CDR3 length: 15 residues. The germline CDR1 and CDR2 sequences are SEHNR and FQNEAQ (reference sequence).

This sequence joins TRBV5-4 and TRBJ2-3; the D gene is possibly TRBD2 (5 bases). Germline V gene data show CDR1 as SGHNT and CDR2 as YYREEE (reference sequence). Trimming removed 4 bases from V and 3 bases from J, with 15 bases in between. This CDR3 is 15 amino acids long. CDR3 coding DNA: TGTGCCAGCAGCGGAGGACTCCCCGCTACAGATACGCAGTATTTT. Its translation is CASSGGLPATDTQYF.

This chain joins TRBV6-2 or TRBV6-3 and TRBJ2-2, with 9 nucleotides matching TRBD2. The germline gives CDR1 MNHEY, CDR2 SVGEGT. V trimming: 6 bases; J trimming: 8 bases; junction bases outside the gene matches: 10. The CDR3 is 15 residues long. The CDR3 spells CASSPRSGRLGELFF. DNA of the CDR3: TGTGCCAGCAGCCCCCGCAGCGGGAGGCTTGGGGAGCTGTTTTTT.

The rearrangement joins TRBV5-1 to TRBJ1-1, with D possibly matching TRBD1 (5 bases). The CDR3 runs 15 residues. Deletions cut 1 base from V and 4 bases from J, with 14 bases between. In germline, CDR1 is SGHRS, CDR2 YFSETQ. The CDR3 region is CASSLRAGSGTEAFF. DNA for the CDR3: TGCGCCAGCAGCTTGCGGGCAGGGTCGGGCACTGAAGCTTTCTTT.

The V gene is TRBV9, the J gene TRBJ1-2; possibly TRBD1 for D (5 bases). Germline CDR1 reads SGDLS; CDR2 reads YYNGEE. The CDR3 runs 14 residues. Trimming removed 4 bases from V and 3 bases from J, with 13 bases in between. CDR3 nucleotides: TGTGCCAGCAGCCCCCGGACACCCCACTATGGCTACACCTTC. Its protein product is CASSPRTPHYGYTF.